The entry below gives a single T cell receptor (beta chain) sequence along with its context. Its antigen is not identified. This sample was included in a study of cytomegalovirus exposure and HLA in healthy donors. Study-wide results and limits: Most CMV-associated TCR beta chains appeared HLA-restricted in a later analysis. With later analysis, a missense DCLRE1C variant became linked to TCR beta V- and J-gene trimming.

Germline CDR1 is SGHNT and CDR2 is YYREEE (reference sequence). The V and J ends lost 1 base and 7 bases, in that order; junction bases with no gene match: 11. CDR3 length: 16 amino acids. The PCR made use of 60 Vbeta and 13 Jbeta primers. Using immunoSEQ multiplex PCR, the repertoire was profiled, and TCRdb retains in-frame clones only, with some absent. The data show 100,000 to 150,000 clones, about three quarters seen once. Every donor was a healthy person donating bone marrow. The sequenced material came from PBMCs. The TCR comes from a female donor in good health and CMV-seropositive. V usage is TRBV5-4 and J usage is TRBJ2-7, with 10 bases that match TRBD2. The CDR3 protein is CASSLRASGSRAEQYF. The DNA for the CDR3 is TGTGCCAGCAGCTTGAGGGCTAGCGGGAGTCGAGCAGAGCAGTACTTC.